The clone carrying this T cell receptor beta chain was counted ten times or more. Flow cytometry had shown expanded CD8+CD57+ cells in the patients chosen for sequencing. As a group, the patients uniformly had severe acquired aplastic anemia. TCR beta VDJ and CDR3 profiling used genomic DNA as template. TCRdb itself ran the reads through MiXCR, one entry per CDR3 protein. The sample lists roughly 170,000 distinct CDR3 sequences, about 50% occurring once. CDR1 and CDR2 (germline): SGHRS, YFSETQ. Trimming took 0 bases from V and 0 from J, leaving 5 bases between them. CDR3 size: 14 residues. These data are taken from a study of CD8+CD57+ T cells in acquired aplastic anemia.

The V gene is TRBV5-1, the J gene TRBJ2-3; D unclear. The TCR originated in a human donor with aplastic anemia. The sequencing sample was made of sorted CD4+, CD8+, or CD8+CD57+ T cells (not recorded which) from PBMCs. As DNA, the CDR3 is TGCGCCAGCAGCTTGGGTTCTAGCACAGATACGCAGTATTTT. It translates to CASSLGSSTDTQYF.